The clone carrying this T cell receptor (beta chain) occurred once. A multiplex PCR was run with 60 Vbeta primers and 13 Jbeta primers. Profiling relied on immunoSEQ multiplex PCR, and the TCRdb table lists in-frame clones only, not all of them. Here the sample spans about 180,000 clones, around 80% being singletons. This entry is derived from a study of cytomegalovirus exposure and HLA in healthy donors. The clonotype originates from a woman aged 60-75 years in good health and CMV-seropositive. The sequenced sample consisted of PBMCs.

CDR3 DNA: TGTGCCACTTCGGACAGGGAGGGCACTGAAGCTTTCTTT. Its translation: CATSDREGTEAFF. The chain recombines TRBV27 with TRBJ1-1, with 8 bases matching TRBD1. CDR3 length: 13 amino acids. V shed 10 bases, J shed 4 bases, and the junction held 8 bases outside the gene matches. Germline V gene sequence: CDR1 MNHEY, CDR2 SMNVEV (reference sequence).